The 23 T cell receptor beta chains reported below all come from one sample, sequenced in a study of blood T cells in healthy people across ages. Combining a sample-barcoded 5' primer with a J-beta primer mix, a second PCR ran for roughly 7 to 11 cycles. MiXCR was run by TCRdb on the 5' RACE reads, yielding one entry per CDR3 protein. The sample carries over a million distinct CDR3 sequences, roughly 45% recorded once. Sequences were obtained from blood. These receptors all stem from a woman aged 18-35 years in good health.

This clonotype was seen a handful of times. The V call is TRBV4-1, the J call TRBJ2-5, with 13 bases aligning to TRBD2. V was clipped by 3 bases and J by 11 bases; unmatched bases: 12. CDR3 length: 16 amino acids. Germline assignment: CDR1 MGHRA and CDR2 YSYEKL. This chain's CDR3 is CASSQIRLAGGHEQYF. The CDR3 DNA reads TGCGCCAGCAGCCAGATAAGACTAGCGGGGGGCCATGAGCAGTACTTC.

In its sample, this clonotype was seen a few times. The chain has TRBV18 and TRBJ2-1, with a weak D call TRBD2 (6 bases). Trimming shortened V by 0 bases and J by 0 bases, and 6 bases separated the two germline ends. The V gene's germline CDR1 is KGHSH and CDR2 LQKENI. This CDR3 is 15 amino acids long. Here the CDR3 DNA reads TGTGCCAGCTCACCACCGACTAGCTCCTACAATGAGCAGTTCTTC. Translation: CASSPPTSSYNEQFF.

In DNA form, the CDR3 reads TGTGCCGCTCCCGCTCCCCTCGGACAGGGGAGCTATGGCTACACCTTC. Protein product: CAAPAPLGQGSYGYTF. This chain links TRBV6-1 with TRBJ1-2; 9 bases align to TRBD1. This CDR3 contains 16 residues. Per germline, CDR1 MNHNS and CDR2 SASEGT. V was pared by 11 bases and J by 4 bases, with 17 bases of the junction left unmatched.

The chain has TRBV5-1 and TRBJ1-1; 9 nucleotides match TRBD1. The CDR3 sequence is 14 residues long. The germline gives CDR1 SGHRS, CDR2 YFSETQ. The V and J ends lost 1 base and 10 bases, in that order; junction bases with no gene match: 8. The chain's CDR3 is CASSLRDRDSGAFF. CDR3 sequence (DNA): TGCGCCAGCAGCTTGCGGGACAGGGATTCTGGAGCTTTCTTT.

V usage is TRBV10-3 and J usage is TRBJ1-1; TRBD1 is a possible D gene (5 bases). The CDR3 length is 13 residues. Per the germline V gene, CDR1 is ENHRY and CDR2 is SYGVKD. Deletions cut 6 bases from V and 4 bases from J, with 12 bases between. The CDR3 protein is CAIRTSGGTEAFF. Written as DNA, the CDR3 is TGTGCCATCAGAACCTCGGGGGGCACTGAAGCTTTCTTT.

The chain recombines TRBV5-1 with TRBJ1-1, with TRBD1 identical over 11 bases. Per the germline V gene, CDR1 is SGHRS and CDR2 is YFSETQ. V shed 4 bases, J shed 6 bases, and the junction held 11 bases outside the gene matches. The CDR3 totals 16 residues. The CDR3, as DNA: TGCGCCAGCAGCCGGGGACAGGGGGAACGCTTCGCTGAAGCTTTCTTT. This sequence encodes CASSRGQGERFAEAFF.

The CDR3 coding sequence is TGCAGTGCTGACCCGGGACAGGGAGAGGGGACGCAGTATTTT. It is translated as CSADPGQGEGTQYF. The V gene is TRBV20-1, the J gene TRBJ2-3; 9 bases map to TRBD1. J gave up 9 bases and V 5 bases, and 12 bases lay outside the gene matches. The CDR3 is 14 amino acids. Germline V CDR1 and CDR2: DFQATT, SNEGSKA (reference sequence).

This clonotype occurred many times. The rearrangement joins TRBV20-1 to TRBJ2-3; no reliable D call. CDR1 and CDR2 (germline): DFQATT, SNEGSKA (reference sequence). The CDR3 consists of 13 residues. V was pared by 0 bases and J by 3 bases, with 7 bases between. CDR3 amino acids: CSARETFTDTQYF. The DNA for the CDR3 is TGCAGTGCTAGAGAGACCTTTACAGATACGCAGTATTTT.

This clonotype was detected once. The V call is TRBV6-5, the J call TRBJ1-2; the D is unclear. The germline V gene encodes CDR1 MNHEY and CDR2 SVGAGI. The germline V and J ends were trimmed by 2 bases and 6 bases, with 10 bases remaining between them. The CDR3 consists of 13 residues. CDR3 bases: TGTGCCAGCAGTTACGGAAGTCGGGATGGCTACACCTTC. Its translation: CASSYGSRDGYTF.

This clonotype was recorded only once. This chain uses TRBV20-1 with TRBJ2-1; 11 nucleotides line up with TRBD2. This CDR3 has 15 amino acids. Germline V gives CDR1 DFQATT, CDR2 SNEGSKA (reference sequence). Unmatched junction bases numbered 6, after V lost 3 bases and J lost 5 bases. The CDR3 nucleotides read TGCAGTGCTAGCTCCGGGACTAGCGGCGACAATGAGCAGTTCTTC. Its protein product is CSASSGTSGDNEQFF.

This chain links TRBV25-1 with TRBJ2-4; D not resolved. The DNA end favors TRBJ2-5, so the J call may be wrong. Germline CDR1 MGHDK, CDR2 SYGVNS. CDR3 size: 12 residues. The CDR3: CASSDMGETQYF. The CDR3 DNA reads TGTGCCAGCAGTGATATGGGAGAGACCCAGTACTTC.

The V and J genes are TRBV6-5 and TRBJ1-4, with TRBD1 as a possible D gene (5 bases). This CDR3 is 16 amino acids long. V gave up 7 bases and J gave up 3 bases, with 18 bases separating them. Germline V CDR1 and CDR2: MNHEY, SVGAGI. The CDR3 region has the DNA TGTGCCAGCAAGGAAGGAACAGGACCGGCTAATGAAAAACTGTTTTTT. Its protein product is CASKEGTGPANEKLFF.

Only a few counts were recorded for this clonotype. The rearrangement uses TRBV2 and TRBJ2-5, with TRBD2 as a possible D gene (6 bases). The CDR3 consists of 15 residues. V gave up 3 bases and J gave up 4 bases, with 15 bases separating them. Germline V gives CDR1 SNHLY, CDR2 FYNNEI. CDR3 protein: CASSDPWRETETQYF. CDR3 nucleotide sequence: TGTGCCAGCAGTGACCCCTGGCGGGAAACAGAGACCCAGTACTTC.

Concerning this clonotype: At one of its ends the junction is not consistent with the germline gene, which may arise from a read error. J is TRBJ2-7 and V is TRBV27, with 7 positions matching TRBD1. This CDR3 is 14 amino acids long. Germline CDR1 MNHEY, CDR2 SMNVEV (reference sequence). The CDR3 protein is CAISLRGLTYEQYF. As DNA, the CDR3 is TGTGCCATCAGTTTGAGGGGGCTCACCTACGAGCAGTACTTC.

This clonotype occurred a few times. The gene calls are TRBV4-1 and TRBJ2-3, with 7 bases that match TRBD2. Per germline, CDR1 MGHRA and CDR2 YSYEKL. V lost 4 bases to trimming and J lost 1 base; unmatched junction nucleotides: 8. The CDR3 sequence is 16 residues long. The CDR3 region is CASSRGLGVGTDTQYF. The CDR3 DNA is TGCGCCAGCAGCCGCGGACTAGGCGTGGGCACAGATACGCAGTATTTT.

This clonotype was detected only a few times. This chain connects TRBV12-3 or TRBV12-4 to TRBJ1-1; possible D gene TRBD1, 5 bases. V was cut by 5 bases and J by 1 base, with 11 bases left in between. This CDR3 has 14 amino acids. CDR3 sequence: CASSIGEGNTEAFF. In DNA, the CDR3 is TGTGCCAGCAGTATAGGGGAGGGGAACACTGAAGCTTTCTTT.

This clonotype was seen more than once but under ten times. The chain links TRBV10-3 to TRBJ1-5; D gene uncertain. Germline CDR1 and CDR2: ENHRY and SYGVKD. Trimming left V 7 bases short and J 6 bases short, with 19 bases between. This CDR3 is built from 15 residues. CDR3 sequence (DNA): TGTGCCATCAACCAAAGGCTAGGTCTTGGTCAGCCCCAGCATTTT. Its protein product is CAINQRLGLGQPQHF.

The sample holds a few counts of this clonotype. The V gene is TRBV5-1, the J gene TRBJ2-7; no clear D. The CDR3 covers 17 residues. Trimming took 0 bases from V and 2 from J, leaving 18 bases between them. CDR1 SGHRS and CDR2 YFSETQ come from the germline V gene. CDR3 loop: CASSLAENVGFTYEQYF. The CDR3 nucleotides are TGCGCCAGCAGCTTGGCCGAGAACGTCGGGTTCACCTACGAGCAGTACTTC.

This clonotype was detected a few times. V gene TRBV6-1 combines with J gene TRBJ1-5, with a weak D call TRBD1 (5 bases). The CDR3 is 13 residues long. Germline V gene data show CDR1 as MNHNS and CDR2 as SASEGT. V was shortened by 11 bases and J by 5 bases, with 16 bases between the two germline ends. The CDR3 is CAGRREADQPQHF. CDR3 bases: TGTGCCGGGCGCAGGGAAGCCGATCAGCCCCAGCATTTT.

Only a few counts were recorded for this clonotype. CDR3 region: CASSQGRTGLSGANVLTF. DNA for the CDR3: TGTGCCAGCAGCCAAGGGAGGACAGGGCTCTCTGGGGCCAACGTCCTGACTTTC. The chain employs TRBV4-2 and TRBJ2-6; TRBD1 aligns across 8 bases. V dropped 1 base and J dropped 0; count of bases not matched to a gene: 5. Germline V gene data show CDR1 as LGHNA and CDR2 as YNFKEQ. The CDR3 length is 18 residues.

The V and J genes are TRBV25-1 and TRBJ2-5, with 11 bases that match TRBD1. Germline V gene sequence: CDR1 MGHDK, CDR2 SYGVNS. This CDR3 contains 13 residues. Trimming removed 4 bases from V and 6 bases from J; junction bases left unmatched: 1. The CDR3 region has the DNA TGTGCCAGCAGTGGGACAGGGGGCCAGACCCAGTACTTC. It is translated as CASSGTGGQTQYF.

A few counts support this clonotype. The chain employs TRBV2 and TRBJ2-5; D gene ambiguous. The CDR3 length is 12 residues. The V gene's germline CDR1 is SNHLY and CDR2 FYNNEI. The germline V and J ends were trimmed by 9 bases and 3 bases, with 11 bases remaining between them. CDR3 in amino acids: CASVDWEETQYF. DNA for the CDR3: TGTGCCAGTGTAGACTGGGAAGAGACCCAGTACTTC.

The chain combines TRBV27 with TRBJ1-1; D remains ambiguous. The V gene's germline CDR1 is MNHEY and CDR2 SMNVEV (reference sequence). Trimming took 4 bases from V and 0 from J, leaving 6 bases between them. The CDR3 consists of 13 residues. CDR3 sequence reads: CASSSYLNTEAFF. CDR3 in DNA: TGTGCCAGCAGTTCATACTTGAACACTGAAGCTTTCTTT.